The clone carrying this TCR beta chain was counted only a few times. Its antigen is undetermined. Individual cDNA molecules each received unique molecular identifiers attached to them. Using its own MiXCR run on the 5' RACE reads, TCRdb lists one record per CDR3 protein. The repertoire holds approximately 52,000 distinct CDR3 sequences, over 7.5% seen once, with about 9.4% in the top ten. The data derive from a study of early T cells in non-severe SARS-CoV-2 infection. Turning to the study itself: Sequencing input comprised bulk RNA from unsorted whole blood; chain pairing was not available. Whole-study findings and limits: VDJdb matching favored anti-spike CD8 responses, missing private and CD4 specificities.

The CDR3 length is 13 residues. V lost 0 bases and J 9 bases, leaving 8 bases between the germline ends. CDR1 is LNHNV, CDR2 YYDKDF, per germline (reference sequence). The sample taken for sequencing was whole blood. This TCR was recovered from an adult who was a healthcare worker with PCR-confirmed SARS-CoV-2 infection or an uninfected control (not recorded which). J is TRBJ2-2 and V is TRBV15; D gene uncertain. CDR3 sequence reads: CATSRDLLRELFF. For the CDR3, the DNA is TGTGCCACCAGCAGAGATCTGCTCCGGGAGCTGTTTTTT.